This paragraph reports one TCR beta chain. Its antigen specificity is not known. Per-base qualities were not stored, and no clone one base away is much larger. In total, just over 650 healthy bone marrow donors made up the cohort. Cohort members were all nominally healthy when sampled, although unrecorded immune exposures were likely present. The donor tested CMV seronegative and was one of the 352 seronegative cohort members. Every donor gave a peripheral blood sample, and the peripheral blood mononuclear cells from that sample were used for TCR beta sequencing. The Qiagen DNeasy Blood Extraction Kit was used to extract genomic DNA from the blood cell samples. This specimen comes from a study of cytomegalovirus exposure and HLA in healthy donors (dated by TCRdb to the late 2010s). Notes on the research overall: An earlier analysis of under 600 of the donors reported 250 to 300 Gb of sequence data and some 120 million unique TCR beta sequences from around 200 million T cells. Among 300 to 500 genotyped donors of the cohort, an average of roughly 230,000 unique TCR beta nucleotide sequences was sequenced per donor, of which about 18% were non-productive. All discovery cohort repertoires had been generated using a single sequencing platform. Of the roughly 390 genotyped donors, less than 90% were placed in the genetic ancestry cluster associated with self-reported Caucasian donors. High-throughput TCR immunosequencing, statistical association of individual TCRs with disease status, and machine learning were combined to predict cytomegalovirus infection status. Genome-wide SNP genotypes for about 60% of the 666 donors were used in a later genetic analysis, which treated that subset as a discovery cohort. Using immunosequencing, the study profiled T cell repertoires from 666 subjects and related those repertoires to cytomegalovirus serostatus. To decide whether each TCR beta V gene segment behaved as functional or pseudogenic, an earlier analysis of some 600 of the donors relied on high-throughput TCR beta sequencing. An early release that covered several hundred HLA-typed donors contained about 300 gigabases of sequencing data and 75 million to 100 million unique TCR sequences. A handful of DR-DQ haplotypes were handled as single units for association and clustering because linkage in the cohort was strong. HLA typing covered class I and class II loci at four-digit resolution. The number of typed donors differed by locus: about 620-640 for A, B, C, DRB1 and DQB1; roughly 510 for DQA1; 606 for DPA1; and around 450 for DPB1. The aim of the study was to test whether cataloging public T cell receptors could identify signatures of past pathogen exposure. Besides the first cohort of about 730 subjects, a separate validation cohort made up of 120 different subjects was used. In the later analysis, no new phenotypic data were used to find candidate immune exposures; instead, reliance was placed on TCR beta sequences and their occurrence across donors. Donor age, sex, ethnicity and CMV serostatus were compiled alongside the repertoire data. In a later analysis, previously published TCR beta repertoires from roughly 710 donors were re-analyzed and high-resolution HLA genotyping was added so that TCR occurrence patterns could be studied. Overall study outcomes, separate from this receptor: In a later analysis, the rate of TCR association differed among HLA loci, with DRB1 alleles having the most associated TCRs and HLA-C alleles having the fewest. A later analysis associated some 17,000 TCR beta sequences with specific HLA alleles at a false discovery rate of 0.05. Only TCR beta chains were sequenced in this cohort, and the absence of alpha or paired-chain data limited detectable features. The study listed 164 TCR beta chains as associated with cytomegalovirus. Because HLA typing was unavailable for some donors at each locus, only the typed subset was used in association tests. A group of highly shared sequence variants was considered likely to be a technical artifact of the sequencing pipeline. A later analysis reported that several top co-occurrence clusters appeared linked to parvovirus B19, influenza, CMV and Epstein-Barr virus. A few of the identified cytomegalovirus-associated TCR beta chains were confirmed in vitro to be specific for cytomegalovirus antigens. When HLA alleles, especially DR and DQ, strongly co-occurred, attributing TCR associations to individual alleles was difficult. Across donors, most TCR sequences were observed very rarely, whereas some public TCRs were present in many individuals. The earlier analysis of approximately 540 of the donors excluded 15 to 20 rarely observed V segments, including chromosome 9 orphons, because counts were too low. Correlated functional status among segregating V segments might reflect linkage disequilibrium, but an unknown experimental factor could not be ruled out. The presence/absence analyses assumed that sequencing depth was roughly uniform across donors, and that assumption may not be true. A later analysis found that most CMV-associated TCR beta chains appeared HLA-restricted, with HLA associations seemingly driven largely by CMV exposure. In an earlier analysis of 587 of the donors, most TCR beta V segments appeared in productive rearrangements about 87% or about 30% of the time, broadly matching IMGT annotations. A later genetic analysis associated a missense DCLRE1C variant with V-gene and J-gene trimming of TCR beta chains, and an independent cohort replicated the association. A later analysis found that HLA-associated TCR beta chains were more clonally expanded and had lower generation probabilities than equally common non-associated chains. In a later genetic analysis, fewer N-insertions in productive TCRs were reported among donors in an Asian-associated ancestry cluster than the 666-donor mean. For the cohort, immune exposure information was limited to CMV serostatus. The authors suggested that the approach could potentially be extended to other disease states and immunological phenotypes. A further reported finding was that TCR beta sequences accurately predicted the HLA-A and HLA-B alleles for most subjects in the first cohort. The classifier was reported to diagnose cytomegalovirus status with high specificity and sensitivity in both the original cohort and the validation cohort.

The protocol used for the library was the immunoSEQ multiplex PCR assay. A mixture of 60 forward primers for TCR Vbeta segments and 13 reverse primers for TCR Jbeta segments was used in the multiplex PCR. The CDR3 region of rearranged TCR beta genes was amplified from genomic DNA by a multiplex PCR assay. The Illumina HiSeq System was used to sequence the amplified TCR beta libraries as 87-base-pair reads. Per the source publication's procedure: A later analysis counted about 80 million unique TCR beta chains across the 550 to 700 repertoires, and around 9.9 million of these chains were shared by at least two donors. To remove PCR and sequencing errors, raw reads were error-corrected and collapsed into unique sequences using a nearest-neighbor algorithm that merged closely related sequences. Alignment of CDR3 sequences to IMGT reference sequences was used to assign V, D and J gene segments. For a sequence to be retained, a match of at least six nucleotides to both a V gene segment and a J gene segment was required. A rearrangement was called productive if the CDR3 had no stop codons and remained in frame with V and J, and every other rearrangement was called non-productive. Following IMGT convention, CDR3 was defined as the stretch from the second conserved V-encoded cysteine up to the conserved J-encoded phenylalanine. The earlier analysis of fewer than 750 of the donors excluded sequences that lacked an unambiguous match to a single V gene segment. An earlier analysis of 587 of the donors called V segments functional above 56.7% productive rearrangements and segregating when the between-donor standard deviation exceeded 5%. A statistical classification framework was developed to diagnose cytomegalovirus status using the catalog of TCR beta chain sequences. In a later analysis, TCR nucleotide sequences were compared against IMGT/GENE-DB human TR gene sequences so that V and J genes could be assigned. In a later analysis, CDR3 sequences and most-parsimonious VDJ recombination scenarios were assigned using the TCRdist pipeline. In a later analysis, every TCR beta chain was defined by the combination of its CDR3 amino acid sequence and its V-gene family, and reads without a unique V-gene family were dropped. As a way to deal with suspected cross-contamination and a sequencing artifact, a later analysis dropped nearly 600 nucleotide sequences that were highly shared and had low generation probability. A later analysis calculated a clonal expansion index for each public chain from normalized within-repertoire ranks of inferred template counts. In a later analysis, generation probabilities were computed using a VDJ recombination model fitted to out-of-frame rearrangements, and the results were checked against IGoR. In a later analysis, hypergeometric tests were used to score TCR-TCR, TCR-HLA and TCR-CMV co-occurrence, with a repertoire-size bias correction applied to TCR pairs. In a later analysis, false discovery rates were estimated by permuting HLA or CMV assignments 20 times. In a later analysis, co-occurring TCRs were grouped with DBSCAN, and TCRdist sequence similarity was added when clustering was performed within HLA-allele-positive subsets. For co-occurrence clustering, repertoires with fewer than 30,000 or more than 120,000 public chains were excluded, along with roughly 5 repertoires with anomalous nucleotide sharing. Drawn from immuneACCESS, this table holds only the in-frame rearrangements with V and J called that TCRdb kept. Clones are partly lost; checked studies trace under half to an unresolved V gene and leave the rest unexplained. For V, J and clone size, that table is used; D and trimming come from the DNA. This sample lists around 150,000 clones; roughly 80% were detected once. Nearly 3.5% of the sample comes from the top ten.

Material for sequencing was PBMCs. The receptor comes from a male donor in good health and CMV-seronegative.

The DNA sequence follows: TGTGCCAGCAGTGGGCTAGCGGGGCCGGTAGAGACCCAGTACTTC. The resulting protein is CASSGLAGPVETQYF. Recombination joined TRBV2 with TRBJ2-5, with 9 central nucleotides matching TRBD2. The CDR3 covers 15 residues, taking in both the cysteine and the phenylalanine. CDR3 DNA only is kept here, 45 bases in frame from base 1. V trim: 4 bases; J trim: 4 bases; unmatched bases: 7. Via the germline V gene, CDR1 is SNHLY and CDR2 FYNNEI.